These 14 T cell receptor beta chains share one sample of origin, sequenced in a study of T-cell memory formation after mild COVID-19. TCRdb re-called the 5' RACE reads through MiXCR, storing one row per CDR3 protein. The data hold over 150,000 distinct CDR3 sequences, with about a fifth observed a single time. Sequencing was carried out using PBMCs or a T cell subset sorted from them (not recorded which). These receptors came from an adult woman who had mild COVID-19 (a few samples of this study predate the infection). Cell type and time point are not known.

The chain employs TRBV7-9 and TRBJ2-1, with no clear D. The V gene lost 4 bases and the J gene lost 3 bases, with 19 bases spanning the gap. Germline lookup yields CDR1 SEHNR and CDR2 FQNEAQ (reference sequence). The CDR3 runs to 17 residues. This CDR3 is CASSSPSKGTVYNEQFF. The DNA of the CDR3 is TGTGCCAGCAGCTCCCCCTCCAAGGGCACCGTCTACAATGAGCAGTTCTTC.

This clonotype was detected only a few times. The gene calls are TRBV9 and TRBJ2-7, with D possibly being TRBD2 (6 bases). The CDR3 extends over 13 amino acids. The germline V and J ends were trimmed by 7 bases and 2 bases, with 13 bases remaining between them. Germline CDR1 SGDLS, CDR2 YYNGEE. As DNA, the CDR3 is TGTGCCAGCGGCGGAGGGACCCCCTACGAGCAGTACTTC. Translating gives CASGGGTPYEQYF.

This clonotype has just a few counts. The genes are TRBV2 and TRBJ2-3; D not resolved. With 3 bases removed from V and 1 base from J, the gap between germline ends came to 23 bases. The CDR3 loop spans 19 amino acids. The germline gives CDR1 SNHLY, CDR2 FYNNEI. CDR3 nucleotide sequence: TGTGCCAGCAGTGATTTGATCGGCAGGAACTTACCCCGCACAGATACGCAGTATTTT. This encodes CASSDLIGRNLPRTDTQYF.

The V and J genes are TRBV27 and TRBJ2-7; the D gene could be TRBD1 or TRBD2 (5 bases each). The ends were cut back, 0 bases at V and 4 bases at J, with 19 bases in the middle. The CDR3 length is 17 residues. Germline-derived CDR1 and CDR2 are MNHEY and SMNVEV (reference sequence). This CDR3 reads CASSLSARAGGLYEQYF. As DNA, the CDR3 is TGTGCCAGCAGTTTATCGGCTCGCGCTGGGGGATTATACGAGCAGTACTTC.

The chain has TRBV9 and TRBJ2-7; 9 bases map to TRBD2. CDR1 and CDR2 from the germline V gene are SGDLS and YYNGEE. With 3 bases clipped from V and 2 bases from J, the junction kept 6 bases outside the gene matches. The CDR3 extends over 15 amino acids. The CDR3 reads CASSAAGGLPYEQYF. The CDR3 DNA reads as TGTGCCAGCAGCGCTGCGGGAGGGCTACCCTACGAGCAGTACTTC. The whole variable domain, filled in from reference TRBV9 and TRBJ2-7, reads DSGVTQTPKHLITATGQRVTLRCSPRSGDLSVYWYQQSLDQGLQFLIQYYNGEERAKGNILERFSAQQFPDLHSELNLSSLELGDSALYFCASSAAGGLPYEQYFGPGTRLTVT.

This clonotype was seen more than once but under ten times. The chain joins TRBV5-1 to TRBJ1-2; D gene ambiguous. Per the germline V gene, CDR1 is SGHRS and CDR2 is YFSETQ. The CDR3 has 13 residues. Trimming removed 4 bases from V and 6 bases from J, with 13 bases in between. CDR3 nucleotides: TGCGCCAGCAGCATGGACTACACCAATGGCTACACCTTC. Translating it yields CASSMDYTNGYTF.

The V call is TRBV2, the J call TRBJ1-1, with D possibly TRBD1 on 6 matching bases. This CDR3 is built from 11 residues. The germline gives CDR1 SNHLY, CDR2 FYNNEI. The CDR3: CAGGWDTEAFF. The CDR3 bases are TGTGCTGGGGGCTGGGACACTGAAGCTTTCTTT.

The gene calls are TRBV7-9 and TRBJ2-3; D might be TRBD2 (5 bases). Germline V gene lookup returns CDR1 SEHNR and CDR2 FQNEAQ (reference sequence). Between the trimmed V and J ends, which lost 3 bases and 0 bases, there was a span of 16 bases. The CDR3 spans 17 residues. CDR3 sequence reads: CASSFLDRRHSTDTQYF. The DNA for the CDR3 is TGTGCCAGCAGCTTCCTCGACCGGAGGCATAGCACAGATACGCAGTATTTT.

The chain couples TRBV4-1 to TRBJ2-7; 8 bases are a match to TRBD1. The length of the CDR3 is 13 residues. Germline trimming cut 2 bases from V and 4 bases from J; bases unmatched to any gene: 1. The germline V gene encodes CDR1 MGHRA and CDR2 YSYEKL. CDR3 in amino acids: CASSQWTGYEQYF. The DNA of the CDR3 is TGCGCCAGCAGCCAATGGACAGGGTACGAGCAGTACTTC.

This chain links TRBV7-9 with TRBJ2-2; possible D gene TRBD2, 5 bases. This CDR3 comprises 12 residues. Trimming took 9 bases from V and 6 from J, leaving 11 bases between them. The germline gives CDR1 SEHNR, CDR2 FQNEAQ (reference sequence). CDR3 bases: TGTGCCAGGGGAGTGATATCCGGGGAGCTGTTTTTT. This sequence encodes CARGVISGELFF.

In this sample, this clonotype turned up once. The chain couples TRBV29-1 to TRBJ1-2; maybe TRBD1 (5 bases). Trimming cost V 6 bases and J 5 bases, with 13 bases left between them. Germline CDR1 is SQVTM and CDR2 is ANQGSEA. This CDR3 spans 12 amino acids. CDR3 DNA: TGCAGCGTAGGGGACGGGGCTTATGGCTACACCTTC. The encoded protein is CSVGDGAYGYTF.

The CDR3 spells CASFFRSGLAGEYQETQYF. The CDR3 coding sequence is TGTGCCAGCTTCTTTCGCTCGGGACTAGCGGGGGAGTACCAAGAGACCCAGTACTTC. The chain links TRBV6-2 or TRBV6-3 to TRBJ2-5, with 14 bases matching TRBD2. Germline V gene sequence: CDR1 MNHEY, CDR2 SVGEGT. CDR3 length: 19 residues. With 8 bases clipped from V and 0 bases from J, the junction kept 14 bases outside the gene matches.

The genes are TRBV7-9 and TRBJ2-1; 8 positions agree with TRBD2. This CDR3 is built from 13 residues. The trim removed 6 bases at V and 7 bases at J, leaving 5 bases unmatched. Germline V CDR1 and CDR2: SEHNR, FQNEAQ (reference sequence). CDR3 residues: CASSQRGFNEQFF. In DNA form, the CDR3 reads TGTGCCAGCAGTCAGCGGGGGTTTAATGAGCAGTTCTTC. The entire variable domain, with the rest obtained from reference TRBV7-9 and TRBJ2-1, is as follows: DTGVSQNPRHKITKRGQNVTFRCDPISEHNRLYWYRQTLGQGPEFLTYFQNEAQLEKSRLLSDRFSAERPKGSFSTLEIQRTEQGDSAMYLCASSQRGFNEQFFGPGTRLTVL.

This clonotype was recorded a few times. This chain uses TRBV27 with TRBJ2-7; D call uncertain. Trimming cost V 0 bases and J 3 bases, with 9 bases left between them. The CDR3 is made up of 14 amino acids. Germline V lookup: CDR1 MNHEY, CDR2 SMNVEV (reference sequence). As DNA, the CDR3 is TGTGCCAGCAGTTTATCGACACAGTTCTACGAGCAGTACTTC. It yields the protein CASSLSTQFYEQYF.